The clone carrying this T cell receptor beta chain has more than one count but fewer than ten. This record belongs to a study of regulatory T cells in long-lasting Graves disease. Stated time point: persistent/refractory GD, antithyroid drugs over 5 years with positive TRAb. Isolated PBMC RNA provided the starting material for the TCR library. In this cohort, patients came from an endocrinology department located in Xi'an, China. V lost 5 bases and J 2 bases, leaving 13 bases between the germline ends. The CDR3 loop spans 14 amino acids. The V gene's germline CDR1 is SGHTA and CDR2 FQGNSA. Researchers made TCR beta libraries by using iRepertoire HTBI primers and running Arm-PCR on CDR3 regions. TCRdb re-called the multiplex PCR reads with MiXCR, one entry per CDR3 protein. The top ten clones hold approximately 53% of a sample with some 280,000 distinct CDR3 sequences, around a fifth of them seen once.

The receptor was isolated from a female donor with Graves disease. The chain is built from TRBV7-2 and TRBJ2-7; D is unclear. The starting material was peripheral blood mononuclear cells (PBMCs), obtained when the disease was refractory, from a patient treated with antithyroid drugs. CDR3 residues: CASSPSATAYEQYF. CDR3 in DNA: TGTGCCAGCAGCCCCTCCGCGACCGCCTACGAGCAGTACTTC.